What follows describes a single T cell receptor (beta chain). The data were taken from a study of technical replicates of blood from a handful of donors. The V gene's germline CDR1 is SGHTA and CDR2 FQGTGA. There are 15 residues in the CDR3. J lost 5 bases, V lost 2 bases, and 6 bases had no gene match. Clones were read by immunoSEQ multiplex PCR, and TCRdb kept only the in-frame ones, dropping some. The sample contains tens of thousands of clones, 75% to 90% of which appear only once. Sequencing was done on a sample of PBMCs. The chain couples TRBV7-3 to TRBJ2-1; 7 nucleotides line up with TRBD1. The TCR was taken from a human donor in good health. Some clones in this sample may be carry-over from other donors' samples. CDR3 nucleotide sequence: TGTGCCAGCAGCTTAGGGGGACAGTTCCACAATGAGCAGTTCTTC. This codes for CASSLGGQFHNEQFF.